These 17 T cell receptor beta chains were all obtained from the same sample, sequenced in a study of Ad26.COV2.S vaccination and SARS-CoV-2 variants. Treatment meaning: 15 to 20 received Ad26.COV2.S at low or high dose, single or two shots; several received placebo; per-sample allocation not given. Day 63 following the first vaccine or placebo injection was when the samples were taken. TCRdb's copy holds only in-frame clones and misses some; the assay was immunoSEQ multiplex PCR. The data contain 350,000 to 450,000 clones, approximately 90% of them singletons. Sample: peripheral blood, taken in a trial of Ad26.COV2.S vaccine versus placebo. The receptors stem from a person aged 18 to 65 who received the Ad26.COV2.S COVID-19 vaccine or a placebo.

V gene TRBV9 combines with J gene TRBJ2-5, with a weak D call TRBD1 (5 bases). The germline V gene encodes CDR1 SGDLS and CDR2 YYNGEE. V was clipped by 0 bases and J by 3 bases, with 6 bases between them. The CDR3 extends over 13 amino acids. In nucleotides, the CDR3 is TGTGCCAGCAGCGTAGGACAGAAAGAGACCCAGTACTTC. This sequence encodes CASSVGQKETQYF.

This sequence joins TRBV7-3 and TRBJ2-1; 7 bases are a match to TRBD1. The germline V gene encodes CDR1 SGHTA and CDR2 FQGTGA. V shed 5 bases, J shed 4 bases, and the junction held 5 bases outside the gene matches. This CDR3 is 14 amino acids long. The CDR3 bases are TGTGCCAGCAGCCCCCGACAGGGATACAATGAGCAGTTCTTC. Its protein product is CASSPRQGYNEQFF.

DNA of the CDR3: TGTGCCAGCAGCCGATATAAGGATACTAACTATGGCTACACCTTC. Its translation: CASSRYKDTNYGYTF. The J gene is TRBJ1-2, the V gene TRBV7-9; D is unresolved. V lost 5 bases, J lost 0 bases, and 13 bases lay in between. Germline V gene data show CDR1 as SEHNR and CDR2 as FQNEAQ (reference sequence). The CDR3 loop spans 15 amino acids.

This chain connects TRBV3-1 (or the pseudogene TRBV3-2) to TRBJ2-4; 10 bases are a match to TRBD2. This CDR3 is built from 15 residues. V shed 0 bases and J 8 bases; nucleotides not matched to a gene: 4. Germline V gene sequence: CDR1 LGHDT, CDR2 YNNKEL (reference sequence). CDR3 nucleotides: TGTGCCAGCAGCCAAGACGCTAGCGGGGGACACATTCAGTACTTC. It codes for CASSQDASGGHIQYF.

This clone was seen just once. The genes are TRBV6-5 and TRBJ1-2; TRBD1 matches 7 bases. This CDR3 has 13 amino acids. Looked up from germline, CDR1 is MNHEY and CDR2 is SVGAGI. V shed 6 bases and J 8 bases; nucleotides not matched to a gene: 9. CDR3 sequence: CASSVQGLGGYTF. CDR3 in DNA: TGTGCCAGCAGCGTACAGGGGCTGGGGGGCTACACCTTC.

J is TRBJ2-2 and V is TRBV19; the D gene is possibly TRBD1 (6 bases). Germline V gives CDR1 LNHDA, CDR2 SQIVND (reference sequence). This CDR3 contains 18 residues. V lost 6 bases and J 4 bases, leaving 24 bases between the germline ends. DNA of the CDR3: TGTGCCAGTAGCCAAGCTCTTCAACAGGGAAGCGGCACCGGGGAGCTGTTTTTT. Residues: CASSQALQQGSGTGELFF.

Comment on this clone: An end of the junction differs from the germline gene, which may be a read error. The chain uses TRBV2 and TRBJ2-1; a weak D match, TRBD2 (5 bases). The V gene's germline CDR1 is SNHLY and CDR2 FYNNEI. CDR3 length: 14 amino acids. The CDR3 nucleotides read TGTGCCAGCAGAGAAGGGAGCTCCTACAATGAGCAGTTCTTC. Translation gives CASREGSSYNEQFF.

This sequence joins TRBV12-5 and TRBJ1-5; D not resolved. V was shortened by 5 bases and J by 4 bases, with 9 bases between the two germline ends. Germline V gene sequence: CDR1 LGHNT, CDR2 FRNRAP. The CDR3 length is 13 residues. DNA for the CDR3: TGTGCTAGTGGTCGAGAGTTGAATCAGCCCCAGCATTTT. Its protein product is CASGRELNQPQHF.

The chain has TRBV19 and TRBJ2-7, with 11 bases identical to TRBD2. V gave up 1 base and J gave up 5 bases; unmatched junction bases: 4. This CDR3 has 15 residues. CDR1 is LNHDA, CDR2 SQIVND, per germline (reference sequence). The CDR3 nucleotides are TGTGCCAGTAGTATAGCTAGCGGGAGGTTCGACGAGCAGTACTTC. Translated, it gives CASSIASGRFDEQYF.

This chain connects TRBV6-5 to TRBJ2-7; 9 bases align to TRBD2. This CDR3 is built from 15 residues. The V segment lost 3 bases and the J segment 2 bases; nucleotides outside the gene matches: 5. The germline gives CDR1 MNHEY, CDR2 SVGAGI. CDR3 sequence (DNA): TGTGCCAGCAGTTATGTGCGCGGGAGGGCCTACGAGCAGTACTTC. It is translated as CASSYVRGRAYEQYF.

In its sample, this clone was seen once. The J gene is TRBJ1-1, the V gene TRBV18, with D maybe TRBD1 (6 bases). The V and J ends lost 6 bases and 1 base respectively, with 9 bases between them. This CDR3 has 13 amino acids. CDR1 and CDR2 from the germline V gene are KGHSH and LQKENI. CDR3 residues: CASSVGGNTEAFF. DNA of the CDR3: TGTGCCAGCTCCGTAGGGGGGAACACTGAAGCTTTCTTT.

This rearrangement joins TRBV2 to TRBJ1-3; 7 bases match TRBD1. V lost 4 bases and J lost 4; bases outside the gene matches: 7. The CDR3 has 15 residues. Germline V gene data show CDR1 as SNHLY and CDR2 as FYNNEI. CDR3 DNA: TGTGCCAGCAGTGGCCGACAGGGTGCAGGAAACACCATATATTTT. This translates into CASSGRQGAGNTIYF. The full variable domain, its missing parts supplied by reference TRBV2 and TRBJ1-3, is EPEVTQTPSHQVTQMGQEVILRCVPISNHLYFYWYRQILGQKVEFLVSFYNNEISEKSEIFDDQFSVERPDGSNFTLKIRSTKLEDSAMYFCASSGRQGAGNTIYFGEGSWLTVV.

The chain uses TRBV30 and TRBJ2-1; 8 bases fit TRBD1. V was pared by 1 base and J by 8 bases, with 7 bases of the junction left unmatched. This CDR3 spans 14 amino acids. The V gene's germline CDR1 is GTSNPN and CDR2 SVGIG (reference sequence). CDR3 bases: TGTGCCTGGAGTGAGGCCAGGGGGCAGGATGAGCAGTTCTTC. This gives the protein CAWSEARGQDEQFF.

This clone came up once. The genes are TRBV6-1 and TRBJ1-4; D might be TRBD1 (5 bases). Trimming took 3 bases from V and 8 from J, leaving 19 bases between them. This CDR3 is 16 amino acids long. In germline, CDR1 is MNHNS, CDR2 SASEGT. The CDR3 bases are TGTGCCAGCAGTGACCAACGCCGCAGGGCGGGGGAAAAACTGTTTTTT. Translated, it gives CASSDQRRRAGEKLFF.

The V call is TRBV19, the J call TRBJ2-5; D is uncertain. CDR1 and CDR2 from the germline V gene are LNHDA and SQIVND (reference sequence). The V gene lost 6 bases and the J gene lost 4 bases, with 12 bases spanning the gap. The CDR3 extends over 13 amino acids. The CDR3 reads CASSKGRRETQYF. The CDR3 DNA is TGTGCCAGTAGCAAAGGACGGCGAGAGACCCAGTACTTC.

The chain couples TRBV2 to TRBJ1-2; D not resolved. CDR3 size: 12 residues. CDR1 is SNHLY, CDR2 FYNNEI, per germline. Deletions cut 6 bases from V and 12 bases from J, with 17 bases between. The CDR3 region is CASSLPGPVDTF. In DNA, the CDR3 is TGTGCCAGCAGCCTCCCCGGGCCCGTCGACACCTTC.

V and J are TRBV29-1 and TRBJ1-2; D gene unclear. Germline assignment: CDR1 SQVTM and CDR2 ANQGSEA. CDR3 length: 11 residues. Between the trimmed V and J ends, which lost 6 bases and 1 base, there was a span of 6 bases. The CDR3 coding sequence is TGCAGCGTCGCCCTTAACTATGGCTACACCTTC. Protein product: CSVALNYGYTF.